This passage covers 29 T cell receptor beta chains from one sample sequenced in a study of metastatic and nonmetastatic thyroid tumors. TCRdb re-analyzed the PCR reads using MiXCR. The table shows 23,000 or so clones, with roughly 19% occurring only once. Thyroid surgery was preceded by no treatment in any patient. The sequencing sample was made of blood. These receptors were obtained from a male donor with papillary thyroid cancer or a benign thyroid nodule (not recorded which). Some clones in this sample may be carry-over from other donors' samples.

This clone was picked up many times. The chain recombines TRBV9 with TRBJ1-1, with D hard to call. CDR1 is SGDLS, CDR2 YYNGEE, per germline. Trimming left V 3 bases short and J 4 bases short, with 13 bases between. The CDR3 totals 14 residues. The CDR3 coding sequence is TGTGCCAGCAGCGGCTCGGGCTACGGCACTGAAGCTTTCTTT. Residues: CASSGSGYGTEAFF.

This clone was recorded a few times. The sample has other DNA sequences that encode this CDR3 too. CDR3 residues: CASSSPPEHTDTQYF. The CDR3 DNA sequence: TGTGCCAGCAGCTCACCCCCGGAGCACACGGATACGCAGTATTTT. The J gene is TRBJ2-3, the V gene TRBV28, with D uncertain. The CDR3 has 15 amino acids. CDR1 and CDR2 from the germline V gene are MDHEN and SYDVKM. Trimming removed 6 bases from V and 6 bases from J, with 19 bases in between. The full variable domain, completed using reference TRBV28 and TRBJ2-3, is DVKVTQSSRYLVKRTGEKVFLECVQDMDHENMFWYRQDPGLGLRLIYFSYDVKMKEKGDIPEGYSVSREKKERFSLILESASTNQTSMYLCASSSPPEHTDTQYFGPGTRLTVL.

This clone was observed many times. The rearrangement joins TRBV11-1 to TRBJ2-6; no clear D gene. Germline V gene lookup returns CDR1 SGHAT and CDR2 FQDESV (reference sequence). With 2 bases removed from V and 0 bases from J, the gap between germline ends came to 14 bases. CDR3 length equals 18 residues. The CDR3 coding sequence is TGTGCCAGCAGCTTACCCTTCAGGCTTAGCTCTGGGGCCAACGTCCTGACTTTC. Residues: CASSLPFRLSSGANVLTF. The variable domain in full, with the rest retrieved from reference TRBV11-1 and TRBJ2-6, is EAEVAQSPRYKITEKSQAVAFWCDPISGHATLYWYRQILGQGPELLVQFQDESVVDDSQLPKDRFSAERLKGVDSTLKIQPAELGDSAMYLCASSLPFRLSSGANVLTFGAGSRLTVL.

This clone was detected only a few times. The J gene is TRBJ1-2, the V gene TRBV10-3; tentatively, D is TRBD1 (5 bases). Germline V CDR1 and CDR2: ENHRY, SYGVKD. The V end was cut by 6 bases, the J end by 1 base, with 18 bases between. This CDR3 contains 16 residues. CDR3 nucleotides: TGTGCCATCAGGCCGGCGGGCAGGGACTTTAACTATGGCTACACCTTC. This translates into CAIRPAGRDFNYGYTF.

The rearrangement links TRBV11-3 to TRBJ1-2, with D uncertain. Per the germline V gene, CDR1 is SGHNT and CDR2 is YENEEA. Trimming stripped 1 base from V and 8 bases from J, with 11 bases between. This CDR3 is built from 13 residues. Written as DNA, the CDR3 is TGTGCCAGCAGCTTAGGATCCTACGAAGGCTACACCTTC. Its translation: CASSLGSYEGYTF.

This clone was recorded at least ten times. The chain employs TRBV20-1 and TRBJ2-1, with TRBD2 matching over 10 bases. This CDR3 region has 14 residues. Germline-derived CDR1 and CDR2 are DFQATT and SNEGSKA (reference sequence). J gave up 10 bases and V 2 bases, and 8 bases lay outside the gene matches. CDR3 in amino acids: CSARSLAGVGEQFF. DNA of the CDR3: TGCAGTGCTAGAAGCCTAGCGGGAGTTGGGGAGCAGTTCTTC.

There are a few counts of this clone. This may be a read error: a much more frequent sequence differs by one nucleotide. V and J are TRBV20-1 and TRBJ2-7; D not resolved. CDR3 length: 12 amino acids. The germline V gene has CDR1 DFQATT and CDR2 SNEGSKA (reference sequence). This CDR3 reads CSARDRHSMPDF. As DNA, the CDR3 is TGCAGTGCTAGAGATAGGCACAGCATGCCCGACTTC.

This clone was counted a few times. J is TRBJ2-7 and V is TRBV2; TRBD1 aligns across 7 bases. CDR1 and CDR2 from the germline V gene are SNHLY and FYNNEI. CDR3 length: 15 residues. V dropped 4 bases and J dropped 5; count of bases not matched to a gene: 11. CDR3 protein: CASSVGDSPTDEQYF. The CDR3 DNA sequence: TGTGCCAGCAGTGTAGGGGACAGCCCTACAGACGAGCAGTACTTC.

This clone was observed a few times. This chain links TRBV6-2 or TRBV6-3 with TRBJ2-7; the match to TRBD2 covers 8 bases. The junction had 4 bases not matched to a gene; V was cut back by 0 bases and J by 3 bases. The V gene's germline CDR1 is MNHEY and CDR2 SVGEGT. The CDR3 sequence is 15 residues long. The CDR3 is CASSYSPGTSYEQYF. The CDR3 DNA reads as TGTGCCAGCAGTTACTCGCCCGGGACTAGCTACGAGCAGTACTTC.

Note on this clone: The germline gene is not matched at one end of the junction; a read error may be the cause. The rearrangement uses TRBV5-1 and TRBJ2-2, with D perhaps matching TRBD1 or TRBD2 (5 bases each). CDR1 is SGHRS, CDR2 YFSETQ, per germline. The CDR3 has 15 residues. CDR3 coding DNA: TGCGCCAGCAGCATGGACAACTTGAACACCGGGGAGCTGCTTTTT. It yields the protein CASSMDNLNTGELLF.

This clone was seen many times. The V call is TRBV13, the J call TRBJ2-4; the D call may be TRBD1 or TRBD2 (5 bases each). Between the trimmed V and J ends, which lost 2 bases and 0 bases, there was a span of 11 bases. This CDR3 contains 16 residues. The germline V gene encodes CDR1 PRHDT and CDR2 FYEKMQ (reference sequence). CDR3 sequence: CASSLLGAGAKNIQYF. The DNA for the CDR3 is TGTGCCAGCAGCTTATTAGGGGCGGGAGCCAAAAACATTCAGTACTTC.

In its sample, this clone was seen many times. This chain joins TRBV11-1 and TRBJ2-1; 8 bases map to TRBD2. This CDR3 region has 17 residues. The ends lost 8 bases at V and 8 bases at J; junction bases unmatched: 20. In germline, CDR1 is SGHAT, CDR2 FQDESV (reference sequence). DNA for the CDR3: TGTGCCAGCGAGACGGGGGAAGGGACTAGTCTTCGAGATGAGCAGTTCTTC. Translation gives CASETGEGTSLRDEQFF.

The genes are TRBV9 and TRBJ1-1; D gene unclear. Germline-derived CDR1 and CDR2 are SGDLS and YYNGEE. The CDR3 loop spans 12 amino acids. V gave up 6 bases and J gave up 2 bases, with 8 bases separating them. This CDR3 reads CASIGSNTEAFF. DNA of the CDR3: TGTGCCAGCATTGGGTCAAACACTGAAGCTTTCTTT. The complete variable domain, with remaining parts taken from reference TRBV9 and TRBJ1-1, reads DSGVTQTPKHLITATGQRVTLRCSPRSGDLSVYWYQQSLDQGLQFLIQYYNGEERAKGNILERFSAQQFPDLHSELNLSSLELGDSALYFCASIGSNTEAFFGQGTRLTVV.

This clone was recorded at least ten times. The V and J genes are TRBV20-1 and TRBJ1-1, with unresolved D. V gave up 3 bases and J gave up 5 bases, with 4 bases separating them. Germline CDR1 and CDR2: DFQATT and SNEGSKA (reference sequence). This CDR3 is built from 10 residues. The CDR3 loop reads CSARKTEAFF. CDR3 coding DNA: TGCAGTGCTAGGAAGACTGAAGCTTTCTTT.

This clone turned up a few times. The chain uses TRBV12-3 or TRBV12-4 and TRBJ2-2; 9 positions match TRBD2. This CDR3 contains 19 residues. The ends lost 3 bases at V and 3 bases at J; junction bases unmatched: 14. DNA for the CDR3: TGTGCCAGCAGTTTTTGGCCTAGCGGGGCAGGGGGGGACACCGGGGAGCTGTTTTTT. Protein sequence: CASSFWPSGAGGDTGELFF.

This clone was recorded at least ten times. This chain connects TRBV11-3 to TRBJ2-1; 7 bases are shared with TRBD1. This CDR3 has 14 amino acids. Germline lookup yields CDR1 SGHNT and CDR2 YENEEA. With V trimmed by 0 bases and J by 12 bases, 8 bases remained unmatched. The CDR3: CASSLDFTGAGQFF. The CDR3 DNA reads as TGTGCCAGCAGCTTAGACTTTACAGGGGCCGGGCAGTTCTTC.

This clone was seen at least ten times. This chain joins TRBV6-1 and TRBJ1-5, with 10 bases matching TRBD1. The ends lost 7 bases at V and 0 bases at J; junction bases unmatched: 9. CDR3 length: 17 amino acids. In germline, CDR1 is MNHNS, CDR2 SASEGT. CDR3 in amino acids: CASNTLTGGVSNQPQHF. In nucleotides, the CDR3 is TGTGCCAGCAATACCCTGACAGGGGGCGTTAGCAATCAGCCCCAGCATTTT.

The chain is built from TRBV9 and TRBJ1-5, with a possible D match to TRBD1 (5 bases). V lost 3 bases and J lost 4, with 14 bases in between. The length of the CDR3 is 15 residues. Germline V gene lookup returns CDR1 SGDLS and CDR2 YYNGEE. The CDR3 sequence is CASSGRDGWNQPQHF. The CDR3 region has the DNA TGTGCCAGCAGCGGAAGGGACGGTTGGAATCAGCCCCAGCATTTT.

This clone has ten or more counts. This rearrangement joins TRBV11-2 to TRBJ2-7; no firm D call. From germline, CDR1 is SGHAT and CDR2 FQNNGV. V gave up 1 base and J gave up 5 bases, with 15 bases separating them. The CDR3 consists of 15 residues. CDR3 sequence reads: CASSLVPWTINEQYF. In DNA, the CDR3 is TGTGCCAGCAGCTTAGTACCGTGGACCATCAACGAGCAGTACTTC.

This chain connects TRBV6-4 to TRBJ2-3, with 10 bases aligning to TRBD2. The V and J ends lost 7 bases and 7 bases, in that order; junction bases with no gene match: 11. Germline V gene sequence: CDR1 MRHNA, CDR2 SNTAGT. The CDR3 totals 15 residues. The CDR3 bases are TGTGCCAGCACAGATCAGCGGGAGGGCCACAATACGCAGTATTTT. Its translation is CASTDQREGHNTQYF.

This clone has at least ten counts. V and J are TRBV27 and TRBJ2-7; D is possibly TRBD1 (6 bases). The V and J ends lost 2 bases and 3 bases respectively, with 11 bases between them. Germline V gene sequence: CDR1 MNHEY, CDR2 SMNVEV (reference sequence). This CDR3 contains 14 residues. The chain's CDR3 is CASSLISGDYEQYF. DNA of the CDR3: TGTGCCAGCAGTTTAATTTCAGGGGACTACGAGCAGTACTTC.

This clone was counted many times. This chain's CDR3 is CALGTANSYEQYF. DNA for the CDR3: TGTGCCTTAGGGACAGCCAACTCCTACGAGCAGTACTTC. The V gene is TRBV30, the J gene TRBJ2-7; 7 bases map to TRBD1. V shed 7 bases, J shed 0 bases, and the junction held 6 bases outside the gene matches. The CDR3 contains 13 residues. Germline loops: CDR1 GTSNPN, CDR2 SVGIG (reference sequence).

The rearrangement links TRBV30 to TRBJ2-1, with 14 positions matching TRBD2. Trimming cost V 8 bases and J 4 bases; bases outside gene matches: 10. Germline CDR1 GTSNPN, CDR2 SVGIG (reference sequence). The length of the CDR3 is 16 residues. This CDR3 is CAAGLAGVGGYNEQFF. In DNA, the CDR3 is TGTGCCGCGGGACTAGCGGGAGTTGGGGGTTACAATGAGCAGTTCTTC.

In this sample, this clone turned up many times. The chain couples TRBV11-2 to TRBJ2-3; D ambiguous. The V and J ends lost 2 bases and 2 bases respectively, with 11 bases between them. The CDR3 extends over 15 amino acids. Germline loops: CDR1 SGHAT, CDR2 FQNNGV. CDR3 region: CASSLRQAITDTQYF. The DNA of the CDR3 is TGTGCCAGCAGCTTAAGGCAGGCCATCACAGATACGCAGTATTTT.

This chain connects TRBV6-1 to TRBJ1-2; unclear D gene. In germline, CDR1 is MNHNS, CDR2 SASEGT. The CDR3 is 12 residues long. V lost 0 bases and J 14 bases, leaving 13 bases between the germline ends. The DNA for the CDR3 is TGTGCCAGCAGTGAAGCACCGCTCAAACAAACCTTC. Its protein product is CASSEAPLKQTF.

Comment on this clone: Sequence at one end of the junction differs from germline and may be a read error. In DNA, the CDR3 is TGCAGCGCTAGCCGGGTCCCAAATGCGGGCTTACAGCTCCAAGAGACCCAGTACTTC. Translating it yields CSASRVPNAGLQLQETQYF. The rearrangement links TRBV20-1 to TRBJ2-5; TRBD2 might be the D (5 bases). Germline V CDR1 and CDR2: DFQATT, SNEGSKA (reference sequence). The CDR3 is made up of 19 amino acids.

The table lists this clone with many counts. In nucleotides, the CDR3 is TGTGCCAGCAGTTTGCTCGGTTACGAGCAGTACTTC. It codes for CASSLLGYEQYF. The chain recombines TRBV27 with TRBJ2-7; D not resolved. Germline V gene lookup returns CDR1 MNHEY and CDR2 SMNVEV (reference sequence). The CDR3 has 12 residues. V lost 3 bases to trimming and J lost 4 bases, with 7 bases between them.

The chain couples TRBV11-2 to TRBJ2-1; 9 bases map to TRBD2. The V segment lost 1 base and the J segment 4 bases; nucleotides outside the gene matches: 5. The CDR3 runs to 16 residues. Germline CDR1 reads SGHAT; CDR2 reads FQNNGV. The CDR3 protein is CASSLVRLAVYNEQFF. In nucleotides, the CDR3 is TGTGCCAGCAGCTTAGTTAGACTAGCGGTTTACAATGAGCAGTTCTTC.

This clone is medium-sized. J is TRBJ1-1 and V is TRBV6-1; 8 positions match TRBD1. The CDR3 has 14 residues. Trimming cost V 4 bases and J 4 bases; bases outside gene matches: 5. Germline V lookup: CDR1 MNHNS, CDR2 SASEGT. The CDR3 sequence is CASSAQTGGTEAFF. In DNA, the CDR3 is TGTGCCAGCAGTGCACAAACAGGGGGCACTGAAGCTTTCTTT.